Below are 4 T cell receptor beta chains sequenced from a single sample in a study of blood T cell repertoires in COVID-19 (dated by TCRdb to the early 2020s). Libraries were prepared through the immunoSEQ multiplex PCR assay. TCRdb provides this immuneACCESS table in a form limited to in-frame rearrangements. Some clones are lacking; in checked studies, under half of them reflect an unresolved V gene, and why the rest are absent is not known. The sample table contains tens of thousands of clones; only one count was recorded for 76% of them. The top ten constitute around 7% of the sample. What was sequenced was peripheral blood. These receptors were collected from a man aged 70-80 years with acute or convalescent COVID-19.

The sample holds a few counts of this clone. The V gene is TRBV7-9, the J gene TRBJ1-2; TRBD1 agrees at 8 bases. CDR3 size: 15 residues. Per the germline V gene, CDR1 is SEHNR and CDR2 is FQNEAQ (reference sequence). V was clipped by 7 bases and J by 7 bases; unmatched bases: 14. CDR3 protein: CASTRPTGGLGGYTF. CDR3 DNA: TGTGCCAGCACAAGACCTACAGGGGGATTAGGTGGCTACACCTTC.

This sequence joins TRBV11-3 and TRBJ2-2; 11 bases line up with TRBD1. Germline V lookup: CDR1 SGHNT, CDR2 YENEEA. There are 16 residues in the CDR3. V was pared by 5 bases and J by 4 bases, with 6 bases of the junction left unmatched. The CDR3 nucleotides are TGTGCCAGCAGCCCGCGGACAGGGGGCGGCACCGGGGAGCTGTTTTTT. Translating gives CASSPRTGGGTGELFF.

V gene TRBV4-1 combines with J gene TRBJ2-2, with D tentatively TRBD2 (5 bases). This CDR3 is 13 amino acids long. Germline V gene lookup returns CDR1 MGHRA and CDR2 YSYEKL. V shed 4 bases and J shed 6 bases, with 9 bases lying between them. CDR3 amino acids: CASSRLASGELFF. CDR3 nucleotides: TGCGCCAGCAGCCGGCTAGCCTCCGGGGAGCTGTTTTTT.

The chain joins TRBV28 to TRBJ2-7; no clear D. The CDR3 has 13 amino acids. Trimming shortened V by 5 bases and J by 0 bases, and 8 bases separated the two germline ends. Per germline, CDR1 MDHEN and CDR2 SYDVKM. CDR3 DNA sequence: TGTGCCAGCAGTCCCCGCGGCTCCTACGAGCAGTACTTC. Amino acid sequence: CASSPRGSYEQYF.